Listed here are 2 T cell receptor beta chains from one sample, sequenced in a study of blood T cells in healthy people across ages. A second PCR of 7 to 11 cycles used a sample-barcoded 5' primer and a J-beta primer mix. TCRdb reprocessed the 5' RACE reads via MiXCR and lists one record per CDR3 protein. The table has roughly 1,500,000 distinct CDR3 sequences, about 43% seen once. Sequenced sample: blood. The receptors originated from a woman aged 18-29 years in good health.

The chain uses TRBV12-3 or TRBV12-4 and TRBJ1-2; perhaps TRBD1 as D (5 bases). V was clipped by 6 bases and J by 7 bases, with 12 bases between them. The CDR3 covers 12 residues. CDR3 nucleotides: TGTGCCAGCAGGGAGGGGAAGGGTGGCTACACCTTC. Residues: CASREGKGGYTF.

The rearrangement links TRBV5-5 to TRBJ2-2; D ambiguous. V was clipped by 0 bases and J by 6 bases, with 9 bases between them. The CDR3 spans 14 residues. Looked up from germline, CDR1 is SGHKS and CDR2 is YYEKEE (reference sequence). CDR3 DNA: TGTGCCAGCAGCTTGGCTTGGGATTCCGGGGAGCTGTTTTTT. As protein: CASSLAWDSGELFF.